A single TCR beta chain is shown here with its context. The source of the sample is a study of cytomegalovirus exposure and HLA in healthy donors. The CDR3 runs 16 residues. Germline V gives CDR1 MGHRA, CDR2 YSYEKL. V was shortened by 4 bases and J by 0 bases, with 13 bases between the two germline ends. The primer mix had 60 Vbeta and 13 Jbeta primers. Libraries were prepared by immunoSEQ multiplex PCR; TCRdb keeps only in-frame clonotypes and omits some of them. Here the sample spans fewer than 250,000 clones, around 81% being singletons. The rearrangement links TRBV4-1 to TRBJ1-3; possible D gene TRBD1, 5 bases. Sequenced: PBMCs. This TCR was recovered from a woman between 50 and 59 years old in good health and CMV-seropositive. The CDR3 reads CASSRLTANSGNTIYF. The CDR3 region has the DNA TGCGCCAGCAGCCGCTTGACAGCTAACTCTGGAAACACCATATATTTT.